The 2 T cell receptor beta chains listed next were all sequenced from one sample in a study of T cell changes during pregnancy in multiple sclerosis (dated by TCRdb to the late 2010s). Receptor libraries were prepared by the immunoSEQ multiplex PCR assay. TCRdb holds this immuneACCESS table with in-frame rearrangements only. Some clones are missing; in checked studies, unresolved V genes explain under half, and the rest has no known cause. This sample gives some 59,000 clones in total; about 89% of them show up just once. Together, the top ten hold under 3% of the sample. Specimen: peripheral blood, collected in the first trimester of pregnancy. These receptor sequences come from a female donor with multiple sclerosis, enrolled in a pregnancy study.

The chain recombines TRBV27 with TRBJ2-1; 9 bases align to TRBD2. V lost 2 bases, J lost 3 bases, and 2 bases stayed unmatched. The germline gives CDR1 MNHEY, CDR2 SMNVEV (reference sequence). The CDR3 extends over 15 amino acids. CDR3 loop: CASSLGTSNYNEQFF. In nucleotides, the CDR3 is TGTGCCAGCAGTTTAGGGACTAGCAACTACAATGAGCAGTTCTTC.

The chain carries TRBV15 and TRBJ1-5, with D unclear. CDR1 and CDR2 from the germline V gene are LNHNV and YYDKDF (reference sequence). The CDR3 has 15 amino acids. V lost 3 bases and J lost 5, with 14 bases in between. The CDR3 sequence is CATSSLAGTDQPQHF. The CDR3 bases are TGTGCCACCAGCAGTCTGGCGGGCACCGATCAGCCCCAGCATTTT.